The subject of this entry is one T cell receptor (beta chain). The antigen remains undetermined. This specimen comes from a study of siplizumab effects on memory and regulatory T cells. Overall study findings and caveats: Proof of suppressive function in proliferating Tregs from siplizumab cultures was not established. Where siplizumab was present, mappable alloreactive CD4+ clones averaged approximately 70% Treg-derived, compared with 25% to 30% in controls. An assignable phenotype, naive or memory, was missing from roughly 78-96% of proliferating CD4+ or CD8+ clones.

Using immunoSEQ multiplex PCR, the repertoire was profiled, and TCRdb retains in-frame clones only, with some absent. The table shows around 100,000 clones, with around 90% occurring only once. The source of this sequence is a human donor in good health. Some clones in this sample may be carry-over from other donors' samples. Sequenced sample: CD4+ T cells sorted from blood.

The CDR3 sequence: CASSFSRDRGLNSPLHF. DNA for the CDR3: TGTGCCAGCAGTTTTAGCCGGGACAGGGGGCTTAATTCACCCCTCCACTTT. This chain uses TRBV28 with TRBJ1-6; 12 bases are shared with TRBD1. The ends lost 3 bases at V and 6 bases at J; junction bases unmatched: 6. This CDR3 is built from 17 residues. The germline CDR1 and CDR2 sequences are MDHEN and SYDVKM.